The source of this T cell receptor (beta chain) is a study of human T cells and chemical hapten exposure. At the level of the study: DPC (0.01%) was patch tested on the upper back and read at 6 days. Points from the study as a whole: While controls formed fewer of them, expanded TCRs formed significantly more large CDR3 similarity clusters.

The CDR3 runs 13 residues. The trim removed 6 bases at V and 2 bases at J, leaving 3 bases unmatched. This clonotype was recorded many times. Its antigen is currently unknown. Specified time point: patch test 1, 2 weeks after DPC sensitization. The sample's treatment: therapeutic diphenylcyclopropenone sensitization with weekly scalp DPC. Patches went on only after blood had been drawn each time. Donors were 18 to 70-year-old alopecia patients suitable for DPC. Using its own MiXCR run on the RACE reads, TCRdb lists one record per CDR3 protein. The table lists under 85,000 distinct CDR3 sequences, 10% of them singletons.

This clonotype was sampled from a woman between 50 and 59 years old with alopecia areata. Some clones in this sample may be carry-over from other donors' samples. Sequencing was performed on whole blood, taken in connection with sensitization to the hapten diphenylcyclopropenone (DPC). The chain has TRBV12-3 or TRBV12-4 and TRBJ2-5; TRBD1 agrees at 7 bases. CDR3 nucleotide sequence: TGTGCCAGCAGGCAGACAGGGCAAGAGACCCAGTACTTC. It yields the protein CASRQTGQETQYF.